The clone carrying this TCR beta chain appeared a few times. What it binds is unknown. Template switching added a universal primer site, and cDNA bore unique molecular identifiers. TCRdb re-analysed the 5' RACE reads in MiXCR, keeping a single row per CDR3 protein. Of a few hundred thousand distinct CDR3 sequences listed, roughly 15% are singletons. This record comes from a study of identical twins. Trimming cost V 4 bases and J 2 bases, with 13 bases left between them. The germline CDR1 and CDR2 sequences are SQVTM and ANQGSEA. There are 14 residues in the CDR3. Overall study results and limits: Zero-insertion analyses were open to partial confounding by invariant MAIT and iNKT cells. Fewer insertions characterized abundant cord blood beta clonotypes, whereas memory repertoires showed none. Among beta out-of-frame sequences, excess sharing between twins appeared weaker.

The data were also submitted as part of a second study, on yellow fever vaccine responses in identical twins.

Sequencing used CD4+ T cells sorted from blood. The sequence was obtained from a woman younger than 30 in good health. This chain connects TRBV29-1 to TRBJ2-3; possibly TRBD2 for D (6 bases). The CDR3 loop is CSVGGRENTDTQYF. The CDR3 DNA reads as TGCAGCGTTGGCGGCCGGGAGAACACAGATACGCAGTATTTT.